The 3 T cell receptor beta chains reported below all come from one sample, sequenced in a study of blood T cell repertoires in COVID-19. This table comes from immunoSEQ multiplex PCR, and its TCRdb copy is limited to in-frame clones, with some not included. The sample lists approximately 44,000 clones, 65% to 85% occurring once. Sample: peripheral blood. These receptors were taken from a woman of 80 years or more with acute or convalescent COVID-19.

This chain links TRBV6-5 with TRBJ2-3, with 13 nucleotides matching TRBD2. The CDR3 runs 15 residues. After removal of 6 bases from V and 4 bases from J, the junction contained 4 bases not matched to a gene. Germline V gene sequence: CDR1 MNHEY, CDR2 SVGAGI. The CDR3 DNA sequence: TGTGCCAGCAGGACACTAGCGGGAGGGGCAGATACGCAGTATTTT. Translating it yields CASRTLAGGADTQYF.

The chain has TRBV19 and TRBJ2-1; 11 bases agree with TRBD2. V was clipped by 6 bases and J by 9 bases; unmatched bases: 7. Germline CDR1 reads LNHDA; CDR2 reads SQIVND (reference sequence). This CDR3 is 14 amino acids long. The CDR3 sequence is CASSIETSGTEQFF. The CDR3 nucleotides read TGTGCCAGTAGCATCGAGACTAGCGGGACTGAGCAGTTCTTC.

The chain carries TRBV20-1 and TRBJ2-7; 7 nucleotides align to TRBD2. V was pared by 3 bases and J by 4 bases, with 6 bases of the junction left unmatched. CDR1 and CDR2 from the germline V gene are DFQATT and SNEGSKA (reference sequence). The CDR3 covers 13 residues. The DNA of the CDR3 is TGCAGTGCTAGTCATCCAGCGGGGTACGAGCAGTACTTC. Translated: CSASHPAGYEQYF.